These T cell receptor beta chains were read from a single sample in a study of T cells after somatic rescue of genetic block. Here immunoSEQ multiplex PCR was the method, and the copy in TCRdb shows in-frame clones only, minus some. This sample has 55,000 to 75,000 clones, with about 90% found just once. The sequenced sample was peripheral blood mononuclear cells (PBMCs). The origin of the receptors is a man aged 40-49 years. The CDR3 runs from the conserved cysteine through the conserved F or W. D genes are given only for firm matches. Where a row states a size, it is once, few, many or the class of an expanded clone; other rows omit it.

v_gene	j_gene	len	d_gene	abundance	CDR3aa	CDR3nt
TRBV5-5	TRBJ1-4	13	.	.	CASSGELNEKLFF	TGTGCCAGCAGCGGTGAGCTCAACGAAAAACTGTTTTTT
TRBV9	TRBJ2-3	16	.	once	CASSPGPGAGADTQYF	TGTGCCAGCAGCCCCGGCCCAGGGGCGGGGGCAGATACGCAGTATTTT
TRBV27	TRBJ2-2	16	TRBD2	.	CASSPWTSGNTGELFF	TGTGCCAGCAGTCCCTGGACTAGCGGGAACACCGGGGAGCTGTTTTTT
TRBV7-8	TRBJ1-1	15	.	.	CASSPQGRLNTEAFF	TGTGCCAGCAGCCCGCAGGGACGGTTGAACACTGAAGCTTTCTTT
TRBV19	TRBJ2-7	15	TRBD1	.	CASSTGQGWSYEQYF	TGTGCCAGTAGTACCGGACAGGGCTGGTCCTACGAGCAGTACTTC
TRBV9	TRBJ2-5	15	TRBD1	once	CASSAGQGLQETQYF	TGTGCCAGCAGCGCAGGACAGGGGTTACAAGAGACCCAGTACTTC
TRBV6-1	TRBJ1-1	14	.	.	CASSEGGVVLEAFF	TGTGCCAGCAGTGAAGGCGGCGTCGTCCTGGAAGCTTTCTTT
TRBV5-6	TRBJ2-7	15	.	.	CASSRGARFSYEQYF	TGTGCCAGCAGCCGAGGGGCCAGGTTCTCCTACGAGCAGTACTTC
TRBV2	TRBJ2-2	13	.	.	CASSVLNTGELFF	TGTGCCAGCAGTGTTCTGAACACCGGGGAGCTGTTTTTT
TRBV7-9	TRBJ2-2	14	.	.	CASSLEATAGELFF	TGTGCCAGCAGCTTAGAAGCTACGGCCGGGGAGCTGTTTTTT
TRBV6-6	TRBJ2-1	13	.	.	CASSYNEAGEQFF	TGTGCCAGCAGTTACAACGAGGCCGGTGAGCAGTTCTTC
TRBV10-3	TRBJ2-3	12	.	.	CATRDPGNTQYF	TGTGCCACTCGGGACCCAGGGAATACGCAGTATTTT
TRBV10-3	TRBJ1-4	13	TRBD1	.	CAAHGDSNEKLFF	TGTGCCGCCCACGGGGACAGTAATGAAAAACTGTTTTTT
TRBV6-1	TRBJ1-3	12	TRBD1	.	CALWTGGNTIYF	TGTGCCCTTTGGACAGGAGGAAACACCATATATTTT
TRBV6-6	TRBJ2-7	15	TRBD1	.	CASRTDRGGRHEQYF	TGTGCCAGCAGGACCGACAGGGGGGGTCGCCACGAGCAGTACTTC
TRBV15	TRBJ2-3	12	.	.	CATSRVGHTQYF	TGTGCCACCAGCAGAGTCGGGCATACGCAGTATTTT
TRBV7-2	TRBJ1-5	15	.	.	CASSPQGLSNQPQHF	TGTGCCAGCAGCCCACAGGGTCTGAGCAATCAGCCCCAGCATTTT
TRBV29-1	TRBJ1-4	14	.	.	CSVESGEGLGKLFF	TGCAGCGTTGAAAGCGGGGAGGGTTTGGGAAAACTGTTTTTT
TRBV5-6	TRBJ1-2	14	TRBD1	.	CASSLGGANYGYTF	TGTGCCAGCAGCTTAGGGGGCGCAAACTATGGCTACACCTTC
TRBV7-2	TRBJ2-3	15	.	.	CASSPTTLPTDTQYF	TGTGCCAGCAGCCCCACGACCTTACCTACAGATACGCAGTATTTT
TRBV11-2	TRBJ2-5	15	.	.	CASRPGAVFQETQYF	TGTGCCAGCAGACCCGGGGCGGTCTTCCAAGAGACCCAGTACTTC
TRBV5-1	TRBJ2-5	16	TRBD1	.	CASSLADRTQGETQYF	TGCGCCAGCAGCTTGGCGGACAGGACCCAAGGGGAGACCCAGTACTTC
TRBV28	TRBJ2-5	15	TRBD2	.	CASSSRGSTQETQYF	TGTGCCAGCAGTTCCCGCGGGAGTACCCAAGAGACCCAGTACTTC
TRBV7-2	TRBJ1-1	13	.	.	CASSLVLNTEAFF	TGTGCCAGCAGCTTAGTCCTTAACACTGAAGCTTTCTTT
TRBV12-5	TRBJ1-5	15	TRBD1	.	CASGLGQGAFQPQHF	TGTGCTAGTGGTTTGGGACAGGGGGCCTTTCAGCCCCAGCATTTT
TRBV9	TRBJ2-3	17	.	.	CASSEGAGLRSTDTQYF	TGTGCCAGCAGCGAAGGGGCGGGCCTAAGAAGCACAGATACGCAGTATTTT
TRBV29-1	TRBJ2-7	11	.	.	CSVETVGEQYF	TGCAGCGTGGAGACAGTTGGCGAGCAGTACTTC
TRBV28	TRBJ1-1	13	.	.	CASSLTGNTEAFF	TGTGCCAGCAGTTTAACGGGGAACACTGAAGCTTTCTTT
TRBV5-1	TRBJ2-6	18	.	.	CASSLEGPSFSGANVLTF	TGCGCCAGCAGCTTGGAGGGTCCATCCTTTTCTGGGGCCAACGTCCTGACTTTC
TRBV11-2	TRBJ1-2	13	.	.	CASSLVLGFGYTF	TGTGCCAGCAGCTTAGTCCTGGGGTTCGGCTACACCTTC
TRBV19	TRBJ2-7	15	TRBD1	.	CASSPGQGRTYEQYF	TGTGCCAGTAGTCCAGGACAGGGACGAACCTACGAGCAGTACTTC
TRBV10-1	TRBJ2-6	14	.	.	CASSDTSGANVLTF	TGCGCCAGCAGTGACACCTCTGGGGCCAACGTCCTGACTTTC
TRBV2	TRBJ1-4	15	TRBD1	.	CASKELQGNNEKLFF	TGTGCCAGCAAAGAATTACAGGGGAACAATGAAAAACTGTTTTTT
TRBV4-1	TRBJ1-3	15	.	.	CASSQEARSGNTIYF	TGCGCCAGCAGCCAAGAAGCGCGATCTGGAAACACCATATATTTT
TRBV6-1	TRBJ2-7	15	.	once	CASSEGQGPFYEQYF	TGTGCCAGCAGTGAAGGGCAGGGTCCCTTTTACGAGCAGTACTTC
TRBV30	TRBJ1-6	15	TRBD1	.	CAWSRQGVYNSPLHF	TGTGCCTGGAGCCGACAGGGGGTCTATAATTCACCCCTCCACTTT
TRBV7-8	TRBJ2-2	14	.	.	CASSFSQGAGELFF	TGTGCCAGCAGCTTTTCCCAGGGCGCCGGGGAGCTGTTTTTT
TRBV4-1	TRBJ1-1	13	.	.	CASSQVGNTEAFF	TGCGCCAGCAGCCAAGTGGGGAACACTGAAGCTTTCTTT
TRBV4-1	TRBJ2-1	16	TRBD2	.	CASSLSGLAAYNEQFF	TGCGCCAGCAGCCTATCGGGACTAGCAGCCTACAATGAGCAGTTCTTC
TRBV6-5	TRBJ1-4	15	TRBD1	.	CASSQNRGRFEKLFF	TGTGCCAGCAGTCAGAACAGGGGGCGCTTTGAAAAACTGTTTTTT
TRBV14	TRBJ1-2	13	.	.	CASRDTGNYGYTF	TGTGCCAGCAGGGACACAGGGAACTATGGCTACACCTTC